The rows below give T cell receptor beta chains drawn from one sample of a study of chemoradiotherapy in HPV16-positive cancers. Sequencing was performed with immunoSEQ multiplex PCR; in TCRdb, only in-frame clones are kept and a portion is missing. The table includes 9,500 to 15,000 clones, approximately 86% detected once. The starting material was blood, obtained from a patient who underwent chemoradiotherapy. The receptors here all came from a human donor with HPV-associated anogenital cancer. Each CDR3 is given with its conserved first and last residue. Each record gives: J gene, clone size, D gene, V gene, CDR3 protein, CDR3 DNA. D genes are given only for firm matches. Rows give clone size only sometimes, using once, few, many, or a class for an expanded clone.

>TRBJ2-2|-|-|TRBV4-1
CASSQGGQSTGELFF
TGCGCCAGCAGCCAAGGGGGGCAGAGCACCGGGGAGCTGTTTTTT
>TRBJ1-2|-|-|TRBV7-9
CASSARQGVGYTF
TGTGCCAGCAGCGCCCGGCAGGGTGTTGGCTACACCTTC
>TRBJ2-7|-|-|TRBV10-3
CAISEISNEQYF
TGTGCCATCAGTGAGATAAGCAACGAGCAGTACTTC
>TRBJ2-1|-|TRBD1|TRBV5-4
CASSRDRGSYNEQFF
TGTGCCAGCAGCCGGGACAGGGGGTCCTACAATGAGCAGTTCTTC
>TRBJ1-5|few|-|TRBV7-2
CASSLFNSGNQPQHF
TGTGCCAGCAGCTTATTCAATAGCGGCAATCAGCCCCAGCATTTT
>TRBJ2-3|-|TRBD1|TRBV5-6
CASSPGQGEWATDTQYF
TGTGCCAGCAGCCCCGGACAGGGTGAGTGGGCCACAGATACGCAGTATTTT
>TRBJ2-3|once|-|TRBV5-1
CASTNALRGRTDTQYF
TGCGCCAGCACTAATGCCTTGAGGGGCCGCACAGATACGCAGTATTTT
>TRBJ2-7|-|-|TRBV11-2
CASSLAGRRLSEQYF
TGTGCCAGCAGCTTGGCGGGACGTCGTCTCTCCGAGCAGTACTTC
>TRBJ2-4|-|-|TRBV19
CASSIGGIAKNIQYF
TGTGCCAGTAGTATAGGTGGAATAGCCAAAAACATTCAGTACTTC
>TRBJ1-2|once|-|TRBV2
CASSESPISFNYGYTF
TGTGCCAGCAGTGAATCCCCCATCAGTTTTAACTATGGCTACACCTTC
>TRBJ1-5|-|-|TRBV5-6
CASSLFRIGSNQPQHF
TGTGCCAGCAGCTTGTTTAGGATAGGAAGCAATCAGCCCCAGCATTTT
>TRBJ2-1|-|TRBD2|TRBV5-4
CASSKGRASDNEQFF
TGTGCCAGCAGCAAGGGGAGGGCCTCAGACAATGAGCAGTTCTTC
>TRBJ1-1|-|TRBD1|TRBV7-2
CASTDYGQGDEAFF
TGTGCCAGCACCGACTATGGACAGGGGGATGAAGCTTTCTTT
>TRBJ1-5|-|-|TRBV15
CATSPGTGRGNQPQHF
TGTGCCACCAGTCCAGGTACGGGGCGAGGCAATCAGCCCCAGCATTTT
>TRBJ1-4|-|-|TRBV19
CASTQGQGIEKLFF
TGTGCCAGTACCCAGGGGCAGGGGATTGAAAAACTGTTTTTT
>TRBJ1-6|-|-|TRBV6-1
CASVAGGENSPLHF
TGTGCCAGCGTGGCGGGGGGAGAAAATTCACCCCTCCACTTT
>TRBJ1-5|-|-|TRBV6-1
CASSEGQGSNQPQHF
TGTGCCAGCAGTGAAGGCCAGGGTAGCAATCAGCCCCAGCATTTT
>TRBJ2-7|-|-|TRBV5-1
CASSSYSVVHEQYF
TGCGCCAGCAGCTCATATTCGGTGGTCCACGAGCAGTACTTC
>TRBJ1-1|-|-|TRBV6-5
CASSYGEARRAFF
TGTGCCAGCAGTTACGGGGAGGCGCGACGAGCTTTCTTT
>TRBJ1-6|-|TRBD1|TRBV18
CASSSGQGSDSPLHF
TGTGCCAGCTCATCCGGACAGGGGTCGGATTCACCCCTCCACTTT
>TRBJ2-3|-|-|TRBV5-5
CASSLLDTQYF
TGTGCCAGCAGCTTGCTGGATACGCAGTATTTT